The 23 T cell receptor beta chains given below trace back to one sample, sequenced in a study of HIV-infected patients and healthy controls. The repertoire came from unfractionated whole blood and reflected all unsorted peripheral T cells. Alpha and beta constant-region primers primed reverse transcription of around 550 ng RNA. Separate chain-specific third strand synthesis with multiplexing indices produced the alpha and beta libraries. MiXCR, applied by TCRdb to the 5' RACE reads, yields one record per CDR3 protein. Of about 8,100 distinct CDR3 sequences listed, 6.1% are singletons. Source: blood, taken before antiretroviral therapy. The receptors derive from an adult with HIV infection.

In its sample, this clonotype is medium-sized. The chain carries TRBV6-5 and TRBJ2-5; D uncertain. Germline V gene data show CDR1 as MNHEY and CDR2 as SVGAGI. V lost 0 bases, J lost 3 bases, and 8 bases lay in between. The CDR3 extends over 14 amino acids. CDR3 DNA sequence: TGTGCCAGCAGTTACTCGTCTACAGAAGAGACCCAGTACTTC. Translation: CASSYSSTEETQYF.

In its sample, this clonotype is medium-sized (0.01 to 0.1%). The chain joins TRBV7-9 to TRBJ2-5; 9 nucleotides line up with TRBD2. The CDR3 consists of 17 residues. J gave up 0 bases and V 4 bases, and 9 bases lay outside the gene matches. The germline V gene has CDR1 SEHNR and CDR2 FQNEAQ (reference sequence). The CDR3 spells CASSSGGTSGYQETQYF. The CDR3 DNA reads TGTGCCAGCAGCTCCGGCGGAACTAGCGGGTACCAAGAGACCCAGTACTTC.

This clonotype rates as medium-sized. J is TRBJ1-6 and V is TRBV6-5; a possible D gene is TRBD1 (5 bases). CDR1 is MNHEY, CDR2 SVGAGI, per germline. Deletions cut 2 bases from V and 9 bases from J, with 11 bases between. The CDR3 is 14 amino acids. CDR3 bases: TGTGCCAGCAGTTACCTAGGGGCGAGTTCACCCCTCCACTTT. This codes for CASSYLGASSPLHF.

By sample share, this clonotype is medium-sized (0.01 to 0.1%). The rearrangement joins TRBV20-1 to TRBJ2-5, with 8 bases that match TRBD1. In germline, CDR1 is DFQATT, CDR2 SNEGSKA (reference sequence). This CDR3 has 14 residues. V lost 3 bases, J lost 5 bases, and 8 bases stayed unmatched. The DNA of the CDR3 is TGCAGTGCTAGCATGACAGGGGTAGGCGAGACCCAGTACTTC. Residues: CSASMTGVGETQYF.

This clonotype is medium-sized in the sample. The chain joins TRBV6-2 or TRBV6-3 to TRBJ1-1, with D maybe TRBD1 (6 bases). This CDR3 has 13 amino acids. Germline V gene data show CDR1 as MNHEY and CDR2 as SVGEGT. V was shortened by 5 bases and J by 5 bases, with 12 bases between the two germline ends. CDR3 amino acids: CASSPTGRTEAFF. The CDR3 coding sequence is TGTGCCAGCAGTCCAACAGGGCGGACTGAAGCTTTCTTT.

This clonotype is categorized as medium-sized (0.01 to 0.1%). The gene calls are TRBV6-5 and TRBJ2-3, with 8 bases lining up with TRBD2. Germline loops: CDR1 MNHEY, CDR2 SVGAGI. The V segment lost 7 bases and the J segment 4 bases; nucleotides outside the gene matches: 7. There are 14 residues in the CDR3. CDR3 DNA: TGTGCCAGCAAACGGGGGGGCCGGGCAGATACGCAGTATTTT. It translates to CASKRGGRADTQYF.

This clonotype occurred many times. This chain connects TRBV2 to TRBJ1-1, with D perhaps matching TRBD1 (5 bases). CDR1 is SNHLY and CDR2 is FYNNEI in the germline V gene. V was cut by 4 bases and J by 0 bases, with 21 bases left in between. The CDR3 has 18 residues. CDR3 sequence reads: CASSALKVRTRMNTEAFF. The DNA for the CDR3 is TGTGCCAGCAGTGCCCTCAAGGTCCGGACAAGAATGAACACTGAAGCTTTCTTT. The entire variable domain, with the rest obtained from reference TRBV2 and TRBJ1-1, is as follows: EPEVTQTPSHQVTQMGQEVILRCVPISNHLYFYWYRQILGQKVEFLVSFYNNEISEKSEIFDDQFSVERPDGSNFTLKIRSTKLEDSAMYFCASSALKVRTRMNTEAFFGQGTRLTVV.

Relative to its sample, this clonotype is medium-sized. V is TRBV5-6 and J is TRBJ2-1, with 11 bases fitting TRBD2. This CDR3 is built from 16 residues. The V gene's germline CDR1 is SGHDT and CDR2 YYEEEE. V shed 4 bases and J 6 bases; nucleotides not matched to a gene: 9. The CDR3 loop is CASSALTSGDLNEQFF. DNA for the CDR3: TGTGCCAGCAGCGCCCTGACTAGCGGGGACCTCAATGAGCAGTTCTTC.

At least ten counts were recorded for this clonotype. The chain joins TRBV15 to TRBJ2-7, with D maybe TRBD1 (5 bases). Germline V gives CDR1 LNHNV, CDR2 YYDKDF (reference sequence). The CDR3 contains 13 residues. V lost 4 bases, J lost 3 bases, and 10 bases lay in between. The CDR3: CATSTATGYEQYF. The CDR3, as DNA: TGTGCCACCAGCACAGCCACAGGCTACGAGCAGTACTTC.

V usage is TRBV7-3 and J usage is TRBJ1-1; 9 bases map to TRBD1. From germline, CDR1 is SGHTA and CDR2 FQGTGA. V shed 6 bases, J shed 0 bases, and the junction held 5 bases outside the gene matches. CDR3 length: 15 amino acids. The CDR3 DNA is TGTGCCAGCAGGGACGGGACAGGGCTGAACACTGAAGCTTTCTTT. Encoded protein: CASRDGTGLNTEAFF. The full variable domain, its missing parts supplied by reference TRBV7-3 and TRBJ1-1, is GAGVSQTPSNKVTEKGKYVELRCDPISGHTALYWYRQSLGQGPEFLIYFQGTGAADDSGLPNDRFFAVRPEGSVSTLKIQRTERGDSAVYLCASRDGTGLNTEAFFGQGTRLTVV.

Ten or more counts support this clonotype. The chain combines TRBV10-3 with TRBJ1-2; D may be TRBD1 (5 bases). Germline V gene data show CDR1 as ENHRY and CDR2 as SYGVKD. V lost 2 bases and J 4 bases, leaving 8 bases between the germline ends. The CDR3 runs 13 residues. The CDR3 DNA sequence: TGTGCCATCAGTGAGCGGCAGGGCTATGGCTACACCTTC. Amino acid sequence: CAISERQGYGYTF.

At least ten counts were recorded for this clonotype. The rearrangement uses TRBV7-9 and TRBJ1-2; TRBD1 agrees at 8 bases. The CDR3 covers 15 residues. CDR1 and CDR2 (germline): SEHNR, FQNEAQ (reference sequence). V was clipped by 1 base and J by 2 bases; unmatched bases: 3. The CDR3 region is CASSLGTGSNYGYTF. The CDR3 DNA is TGTGCCAGCAGCTTAGGGACAGGGAGCAACTATGGCTACACCTTC.

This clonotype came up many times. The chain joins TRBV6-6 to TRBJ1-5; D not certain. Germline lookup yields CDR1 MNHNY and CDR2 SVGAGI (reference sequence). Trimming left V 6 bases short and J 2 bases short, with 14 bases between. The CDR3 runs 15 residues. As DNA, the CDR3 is TGTGCCAGCAGCCCTCGTATTGAAGGCAATCAGCCCCAGCATTTT. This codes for CASSPRIEGNQPQHF.

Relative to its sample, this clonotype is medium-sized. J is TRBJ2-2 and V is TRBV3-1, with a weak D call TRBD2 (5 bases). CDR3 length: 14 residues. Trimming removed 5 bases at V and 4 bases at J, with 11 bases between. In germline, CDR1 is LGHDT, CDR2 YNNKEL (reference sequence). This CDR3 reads CASSFGESTGELFF. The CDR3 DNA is TGTGCCAGCAGCTTCGGGGAGAGCACCGGGGAGCTGTTTTTT.

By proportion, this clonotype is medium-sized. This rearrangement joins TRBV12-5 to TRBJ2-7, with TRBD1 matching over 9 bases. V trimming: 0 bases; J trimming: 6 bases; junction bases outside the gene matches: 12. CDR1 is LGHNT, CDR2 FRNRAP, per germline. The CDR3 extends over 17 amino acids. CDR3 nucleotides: TGTGCTAGTGGTTTGGTACATCTAACTCGGACAGGGGTCGAGCAGTACGTC. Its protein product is CASGLVHLTRTGVEQYV.

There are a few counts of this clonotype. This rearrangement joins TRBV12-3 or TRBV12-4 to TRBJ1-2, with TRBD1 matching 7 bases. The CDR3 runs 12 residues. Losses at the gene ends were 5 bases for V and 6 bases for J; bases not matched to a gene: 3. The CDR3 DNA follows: TGTGCCAGCAGTCGGACAGGCGATGGCTACACCTTC. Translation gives CASSRTGDGYTF.

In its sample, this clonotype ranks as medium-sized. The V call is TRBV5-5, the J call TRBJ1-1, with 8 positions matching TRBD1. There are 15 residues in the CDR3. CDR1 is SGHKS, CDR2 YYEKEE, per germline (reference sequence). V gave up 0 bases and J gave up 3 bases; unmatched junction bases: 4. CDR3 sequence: CASSLADRGDTEAFF. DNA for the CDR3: TGTGCCAGCAGCTTGGCCGACAGGGGCGACACTGAAGCTTTCTTT. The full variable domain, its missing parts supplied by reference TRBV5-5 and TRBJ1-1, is DAGVTQSPTHLIKTRGQQVTLRCSPISGHKSVSWYQQVLGQGPQFIFQYYEKEERGRGNFPDRFSARQFPNYSSELNVNALLLGDSALYLCASSLADRGDTEAFFGQGTRLTVV.

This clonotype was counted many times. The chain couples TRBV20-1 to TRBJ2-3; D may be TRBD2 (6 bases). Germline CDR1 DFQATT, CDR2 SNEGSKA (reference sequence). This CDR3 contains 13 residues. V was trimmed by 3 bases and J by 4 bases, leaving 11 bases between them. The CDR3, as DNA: TGCAGTGCTAGTTCGCGGGGATCAGATACGCAGTATTTT. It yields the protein CSASSRGSDTQYF.

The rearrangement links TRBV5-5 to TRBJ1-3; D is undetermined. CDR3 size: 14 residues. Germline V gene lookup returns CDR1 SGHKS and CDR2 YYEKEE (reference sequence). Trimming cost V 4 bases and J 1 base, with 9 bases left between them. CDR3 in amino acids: CASSPSDSGNTIYF. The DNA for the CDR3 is TGTGCCAGCAGCCCGAGTGATTCTGGAAACACCATATATTTT.

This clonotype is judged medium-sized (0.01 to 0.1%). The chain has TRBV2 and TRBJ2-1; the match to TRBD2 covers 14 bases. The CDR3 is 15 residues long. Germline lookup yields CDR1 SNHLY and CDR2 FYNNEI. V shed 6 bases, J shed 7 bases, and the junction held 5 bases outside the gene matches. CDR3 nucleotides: TGTGCCAGCAGCGGACTAGCGGGGGGCCCAAATGAGCAGTTCTTC. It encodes CASSGLAGGPNEQFF.

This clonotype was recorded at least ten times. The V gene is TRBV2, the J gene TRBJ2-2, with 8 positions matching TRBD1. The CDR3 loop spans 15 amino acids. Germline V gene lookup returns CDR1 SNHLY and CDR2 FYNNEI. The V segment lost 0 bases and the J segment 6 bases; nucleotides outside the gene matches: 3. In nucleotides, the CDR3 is TGTGCCAGCAGTGAAGCCGGGACAGGCGCCGGGGAGCTGTTTTTT. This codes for CASSEAGTGAGELFF.

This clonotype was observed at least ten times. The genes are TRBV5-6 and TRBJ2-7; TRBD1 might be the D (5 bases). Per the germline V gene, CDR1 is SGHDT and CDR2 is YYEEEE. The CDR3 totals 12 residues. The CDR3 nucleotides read TGTGCCAGCAGCTTGGGTGTAGGGGCGTGGAACGTC. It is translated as CASSLGVGAWNV.

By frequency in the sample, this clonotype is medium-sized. In DNA, the CDR3 is TGTGCCAGCAGTTACGAGCATACAGCCGCCGAAGAGACCCAGTACTTC. Protein sequence: CASSYEHTAAEETQYF. The chain has TRBV6-2 or TRBV6-3 and TRBJ2-5; D call uncertain. Trimming left V 2 bases short and J 3 bases short, with 16 bases between. Germline V gene sequence: CDR1 MNHEY, CDR2 SVGEGT. CDR3 length: 16 residues.